Listed below are T cell receptor beta chains from one sample, sequenced in a study of beta chain features in type 1 diabetes. TCRdb keeps only in-frame clones here, not all; method: immunoSEQ multiplex PCR. This table has about 150,000 clones, approximately 12% appearing once. The material sequenced was central memory CD4+ T cells from blood. The receptor source for this set is a man between 18 and 35 years old in good health. Each CDR3 is given with its conserved first and last residue. D genes are given only for firm matches. Clone size is stated in some rows and not others, as once, few, many or a class when expanded.

-	TRBJ2-3	many	TRBV9	CASSVEAGRFTDTQYF	TGTGCCAGCAGCGTAGAGGCAGGCCGTTTCACAGATACGCAGTATTTT
-	TRBJ1-2	many	TRBV30	CAWSGRGRMQGYTF	TGTGCCTGGAGTGGCCGGGGAAGGATGCAGGGCTACACCTTC
-	TRBJ2-3	few	TRBV4-2	CASSQDRATDTQYF	TGTGCCAGCAGCCAAGATAGGGCGACAGATACGCAGTATTTT
TRBD1	TRBJ1-6	-	TRBV5-4	CASSSTGGRSPLHF	TGTGCCAGCAGCTCGACAGGGGGTCGATCACCCCTCCACTTT
-	TRBJ1-1	few	TRBV9	CASSPSAGLNTEAFF	TGTGCCAGCAGCCCGTCAGCGGGACTGAACACTGAAGCTTTCTTT
TRBD1	TRBJ1-6	few	TRBV30	CAWRGRGLGSPLHF	TGTGCCTGGAGAGGCAGGGGGTTGGGTTCACCCCTCCACTTT
TRBD1	TRBJ1-5	few	TRBV2	CASRDRALGNQPQHF	TGTGCCAGCAGAGACAGGGCCCTCGGCAATCAGCCCCAGCATTTT
TRBD1	TRBJ1-1	-	TRBV13	CASSLGQGMNTEAFF	TGTGCCAGCAGCTTAGGACAGGGGATGAACACTGAAGCTTTCTTT
-	TRBJ2-7	few	TRBV30	CAWSKPDYEQYF	TGTGCCTGGAGCAAACCGGACTACGAGCAGTACTTC
TRBD2	TRBJ2-5	few	TRBV28	CASSFVLAGNQETQYF	TGTGCCAGCAGTTTTGTGCTAGCGGGTAACCAAGAGACCCAGTACTTC
-	TRBJ2-7	few	TRBV10-3	CAISRGVEQYF	TGTGCCATCAGTAGGGGGGTCGAGCAGTACTTC
-	TRBJ2-1	few	TRBV7-9	CASSLAFAGEEQFF	TGTGCCAGCAGCTTAGCGTTCGCCGGTGAAGAGCAGTTCTTC
-	TRBJ2-1	many	TRBV7-6	CATSSLSYNEQFF	TGTGCCACTTCCTCTCTTTCCTACAATGAGCAGTTCTTC
-	TRBJ2-3	-	TRBV6-5	CASSEVGPDTQYF	TGTGCCAGCAGTGAGGTGGGCCCAGATACGCAGTATTTT
TRBD2	TRBJ2-7	-	TRBV30	CACGTSGGPYEQYF	TGTGCCTGCGGGACTAGCGGGGGACCCTACGAGCAGTACTTC
-	TRBJ2-5	few	TRBV5-4	CASSLATRPQETQYF	TGTGCCAGCAGCTTGGCGACAAGGCCCCAAGAGACCCAGTACTTC
TRBD1	TRBJ1-2	-	TRBV30	CASDREGPIF	TGTGCCTCGGACAGGGAGGGTCCTATCTTC
-	TRBJ2-3	few	TRBV20-1	CSAPETDTQYF	TGCAGTGCGCCTGAAACTGATACGCAGTATTTT
TRBD1	TRBJ2-7	few	TRBV5-1	CASSPSGTGIYEQYF	TGCGCCAGCAGCCCGTCCGGGACAGGCATCTACGAGCAGTACTTC
-	TRBJ2-6	few	TRBV4-2	CASSQDRASGANVLTF	TGTGCCAGCAGCCAAGATCGAGCCTCTGGGGCCAACGTCCTGACTTTC
-	TRBJ1-6	-	TRBV5-4	CASSFQGWKPNSPLHF	TGTGCCAGCAGCTTTCAGGGGTGGAAACCAAATTCACCCCTCCACTTT
-	TRBJ2-7	-	TRBV28	CASSPGGSTYEQYF	TGTGCCAGCAGTCCAGGTGGCAGCACCTACGAGCAGTACTTC
TRBD1	TRBJ1-1	-	TRBV7-9	CASTPTGALRVFF	TGTGCCAGCACGCCTACAGGGGCTCTTCGGGTTTTCTTT
TRBD2	TRBJ2-5	-	TRBV7-2	CASSLSGSGQETQYF	TGTGCCAGCAGCCTTAGCGGGAGCGGCCAAGAGACCCAGTACTTC
-	TRBJ2-7	few	TRBV7-2	CASSSYSEQYF	TGTGCCAGCAGCTCCTACAGCGAGCAGTACTTC
-	TRBJ2-1	-	TRBV7-2	CASSLMTYNEQFF	TGTGCCAGCAGCTTGATGACCTACAATGAGCAGTTCTTC
-	TRBJ1-1	few	TRBV30	CAWSSLGQMNTEAFF	TGTGCCTGGAGTTCTCTGGGACAAATGAACACTGAAGCTTTCTTT
-	TRBJ2-5	-	TRBV5-4	CASSFRQERETQYF	TGTGCCAGCAGCTTCCGACAGGAAAGAGAGACCCAGTACTTC
TRBD2	TRBJ2-1	-	TRBV7-9	CASSLPGREKFNEQFF	TGTGCCAGCAGCCTCCCCGGGCGGGAGAAATTCAATGAGCAGTTCTTC
-	TRBJ2-7	few	TRBV7-2	CASSLLGGGKGEQYF	TGTGCCAGCAGCTTATTGGGAGGCGGCAAAGGCGAGCAGTACTTC
-	TRBJ1-4	few	TRBV4-3	CASSRHGAEDNEKLFF	TGCGCCAGCAGCCGCCACGGGGCCGAGGATAATGAAAAACTGTTTTTT
-	TRBJ1-2	-	TRBV25-1	CASSSRHDYGYTF	TGTGCCAGCAGTTCTAGACATGACTATGGCTACACCTTC
-	TRBJ2-5	-	TRBV25-1	CASSWDNWETQYF	TGTGCCAGCAGTTGGGACAATTGGGAGACCCAGTACTTC
TRBD1	TRBJ1-6	many	TRBV27	CASSLYGTGATSSYNSPLHF	TGTGCCAGCAGTTTATACGGGACAGGGGCGACGAGCTCCTATAATTCACCCCTCCACTTT
TRBD2	TRBJ2-3	-	TRBV5-5	CASSLAPSGLSTDTQYF	TGTGCCAGCAGCTTGGCCCCTAGCGGGCTAAGCACAGATACGCAGTATTTT
-	TRBJ2-7	few	TRBV21-1	CASSKVTHLDRGFSYEQYF	TGTGCCAGCAGCAAGGTAACCCACCTCGACAGGGGCTTTTCCTACGAGCAGTACTTC
TRBD1	TRBJ2-3	few	TRBV7-2	CASSLAPGTGRYTQYF	TGTGCCAGCAGCTTAGCACCCGGGACAGGGCGATATACGCAGTATTTT
TRBD1	TRBJ2-7	many	TRBV27	CASSPGQWTYEQYF	TGTGCCAGCAGTCCGGGACAGTGGACCTACGAGCAGTACTTC
TRBD2	TRBJ2-3	-	TRBV9	CASSVKAGGPSTDTQYF	TGTGCCAGCAGCGTTAAGGCGGGAGGTCCTAGCACAGATACGCAGTATTTT
-	TRBJ2-3	few	TRBV11-3	CASSQGGLTQDTQYF	TGTGCCAGCAGCCAAGGGGGGCTAACCCAAGATACGCAGTATTTT
TRBD1	TRBJ1-4	-	TRBV6-5	CASSTRGTGSQKLFF	TGTGCCAGCAGTACGAGAGGGACAGGATCCCAAAAACTGTTTTTT
-	TRBJ2-3	few	TRBV4-3	CASSQGSSTDTQYF	TGCGCCAGCAGCCAGGGGTCTAGCACAGATACGCAGTATTTT
TRBD2	TRBJ2-1	many	TRBV7-6	CASSSGLAGVAHEQFF	TGTGCCAGCAGCTCAGGACTAGCGGGAGTTGCCCATGAGCAGTTCTTC
-	TRBJ2-1	-	TRBV10-3	CAITRAGSYNEQFF	TGTGCCATCACCAGAGCCGGCTCCTACAATGAGCAGTTCTTC
TRBD2	TRBJ2-7	-	TRBV5-1	CASSPTSGGYEQYF	TGCGCCAGCAGCCCGACTAGCGGGGGCTACGAGCAGTACTTC